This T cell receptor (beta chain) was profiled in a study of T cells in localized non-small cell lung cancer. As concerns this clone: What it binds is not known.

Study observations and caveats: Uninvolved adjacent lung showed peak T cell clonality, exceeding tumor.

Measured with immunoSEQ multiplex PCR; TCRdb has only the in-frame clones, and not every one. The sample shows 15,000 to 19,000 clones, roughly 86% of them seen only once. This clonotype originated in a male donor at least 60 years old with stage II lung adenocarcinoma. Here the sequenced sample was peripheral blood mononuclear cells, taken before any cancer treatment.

CDR3 in DNA: TGTGCCAGCAAAATGCGGAGGAACACCGGGGAGCTGTTTTTT. Its protein is CASKMRRNTGELFF. The chain couples TRBV6-5 to TRBJ2-2; no reliable D call. Germline V gives CDR1 MNHEY, CDR2 SVGAGI. The CDR3 runs to 14 residues. Trimming left V 7 bases short and J 1 base short, with 10 bases between.